This TCR beta chain came from a study of T-cell reconstitution after alpha-beta-depleted transplantation in children. Germline lookup yields CDR1 LGHNA and CDR2 YNFKEQ. V dropped 7 bases and J dropped 1; count of bases not matched to a gene: 13. CDR3 length: 17 residues. A word on this clonotype: Its antigen is unknown.

TCRbeta library construction was performed incorporating unique molecular identifiers. TCRdb re-called the PCR reads with MiXCR, one entry per CDR3 protein. Among about 460,000 distinct CDR3 sequences listed, over 10% were seen once. General study results and limits: Reportedly, roughly two months post-transplant, alpha-beta T cells arose from several hundred expanded graft clones. Most T-cell counts and diversity one year after the transplant came from T cells that were newly produced.

The sample consisted of PBMCs, mostly from graft donor cells, taken 180 days after TCRalphabeta/CD19-depleted stem cell transplant. This clonotype was obtained from a female patient aged 2-10 years who had a stem cell transplant for aplastic anemia, so the T cells may come from the graft donor. This rearrangement joins TRBV4-2 to TRBJ2-3; the match to TRBD2 covers 8 bases. CDR3 DNA: TGTGCCAGCAAGCCTTGGGGAGCGGGAGAAGGCACAGATACGCAGTATTTT. Translation gives CASKPWGAGEGTDTQYF.